Listed here is a single T cell receptor beta chain. Its antigen is not identified. TRB was amplified by touch-down multiplex PCR, primer pools A and B combined. Following a re-call of the multiplex PCR reads, TCRdb has one entry per CDR3 protein and lacks DNA. In all, the sample yields some 3,500 distinct CDR3 sequences. The CDR3 has 16 residues. Looked up from germline, CDR1 is ENHRY and CDR2 is SYGVKD. Each sample's input was 250 ng genomic DNA, some 34,000 genome equivalents. The data were obtained in a study of T cell clusters in autoimmune cytopenias. Findings and limits, study-wide: Clustering suggested that physiological T cell clusters were missing in primary autoimmune cytopenia patients.

The chain has TRBV10-3 and TRBJ1-3; the TCRdb D gene call, TRBD1, has no DNA to confirm it. The source of this sequence is a human donor with an autoimmune cytopenia or autoimmune hepatitis (not recorded which). The sequencing sample was made of peripheral blood. CDR3 loop: CAISEGGHRVGNTIYF.